What follows describes a single T cell receptor beta chain. Germline lookup yields CDR1 LNHNV and CDR2 YYDKDF (reference sequence). CDR3 length: 15 residues. V shed 4 bases and J 5 bases; nucleotides not matched to a gene: 7. The sample belongs to a study of cytomegalovirus exposure and HLA in healthy donors. Researchers ran the PCR with 60 Vbeta and 13 Jbeta primers. Repertoires were generated with immunoSEQ multiplex PCR, while TCRdb's copy carries only in-frame clones and drops some. Among 95,000 to 130,000 clones listed, about four fifths were seen once. The sample taken for sequencing was PBMCs. This chain links TRBV15 with TRBJ2-1; TRBD1 matches 8 bases. The TCR sequence derives from a young woman in good health and CMV-seronegative. This CDR3 is CATSIGQGADNEQFF. The CDR3 nucleotides read TGTGCCACCAGCATAGGACAGGGTGCGGACAATGAGCAGTTCTTC.